The TCR beta chain under discussion was sequenced for a study of CD8 T cells in ankylosing spondylitis. This clonotype was recorded at least ten times. Its antigen is undetermined. TCR beta libraries were made by quantitative 5'-RACE with molecular barcodes. TCRdb fed the 5' RACE reads into MiXCR, producing one record per CDR3 protein. The data hold about 340,000 distinct CDR3 sequences, with approximately 8% observed a single time. This CDR3 has 17 residues. Germline CDR1 is SGHTA and CDR2 is FQGTGA. Trimming left V 2 bases short and J 2 bases short, with 16 bases between. Regarding the study as a whole: Prior work had noted some motif variants in reactive arthritis blood and synovial fluid. Ankylosing spondylitis blood seemed to carry a telltale TCR beta motif made of under 10 highly homologous variants. Significantly higher representation of disease-linked clones was reported for matched ankylosing spondylitis synovial fluid.

Sequencing input: blood, either unsorted or a sorted T cell fraction (not recorded which). J is TRBJ2-1 and V is TRBV7-3, with a possible D match to TRBD2 (6 bases). The receptor comes from a male donor with ankylosing spondylitis. The CDR3 sequence is CASSLGARRGPYNEQFF. The CDR3, as DNA: TGTGCCAGCAGCTTAGGGGCTAGGCGGGGCCCCTACAATGAGCAGTTCTTC.